Shown below are 13 T cell receptor beta chains from a single sample sequenced in a study of cytomegalovirus exposure and HLA in healthy donors. Here immunoSEQ multiplex PCR was the method, and the copy in TCRdb shows in-frame clones only, minus some. The sample contains about 160,000 clones, less than 90% of which appear only once. Sequenced material: PBMCs. The source is a woman aged 30 to 39 in good health and CMV-seronegative.

The chain carries TRBV4-2 and TRBJ1-1; no reliable D call. V lost 4 bases, J lost 0 bases, and 15 bases lay in between. The V gene's germline CDR1 is LGHNA and CDR2 YNFKEQ. The CDR3 covers 16 residues. CDR3 protein: CASSPRRRTMNTEAFF. CDR3 nucleotides: TGTGCCAGCAGCCCCCGACGACGGACTATGAACACTGAAGCTTTCTTT.

The V gene is TRBV5-6, the J gene TRBJ1-1, with 9 nucleotides matching TRBD1. The germline V gene encodes CDR1 SGHDT and CDR2 YYEEEE. With 0 bases clipped from V and 3 bases from J, the junction kept 9 bases outside the gene matches. This CDR3 spans 17 amino acids. For the CDR3, the DNA is TGTGCCAGCAGCTTGGGGAACAGGGGGCTTTTAGACACTGAAGCTTTCTTT. Its protein is CASSLGNRGLLDTEAFF.

The V gene is TRBV2, the J gene TRBJ1-3; D unresolved. Trimming left V 6 bases short and J 2 bases short, with 14 bases between. CDR1 is SNHLY, CDR2 FYNNEI, per germline. The CDR3 has 15 amino acids. CDR3: CASSRTQNPGNTIYF. The CDR3 DNA reads as TGTGCCAGCAGCCGAACGCAGAACCCTGGAAACACCATATATTTT.

A note on this clone: In the same sample, other DNA sequences code for this CDR3. V and J are TRBV7-2 and TRBJ2-2, with TRBD1 identical over 9 bases. Germline V gene lookup returns CDR1 SGHTA and CDR2 FQGNSA. After removal of 5 bases from V and 5 bases from J, the junction contained 3 bases not matched to a gene. The CDR3 has 14 residues. CDR3 protein: CASSQGQGTGELFF. The CDR3 nucleotides are TGTGCCAGCAGCCAGGGACAGGGAACCGGGGAGCTGTTTTTT.

The rearrangement uses TRBV2 and TRBJ1-1; possible D gene TRBD1, 5 bases. Deletions cut 6 bases from V and 4 bases from J, with 18 bases between. CDR3 length: 15 amino acids. CDR1 and CDR2 (germline): SNHLY, FYNNEI. CDR3 sequence (DNA): TGTGCCAGCAGGACCCCGGGACCGTCGAGCACTGAAGCTTTCTTT. This encodes CASRTPGPSSTEAFF.

The chain carries TRBV14 and TRBJ2-5; D might be TRBD2 (6 bases). V lost 6 bases and J 1 base, leaving 12 bases between the germline ends. Germline assignment: CDR1 SGHDN and CDR2 FVKESK. The length of the CDR3 is 14 residues. The CDR3 DNA is TGTGCCAGCAGTAAGCGGGTACTCCAAGAGACCCAGTACTTC. Its translation is CASSKRVLQETQYF.

The rearrangement links TRBV2 to TRBJ2-7; D uncertain. The CDR3 runs 12 residues. V was clipped by 5 bases and J by 0 bases, with 5 bases between them. Germline-derived CDR1 and CDR2 are SNHLY and FYNNEI. The CDR3 DNA reads TGTGCCAGCAGTCTAAGCTCCTACGAGCAGTACTTC. This sequence encodes CASSLSSYEQYF.

The V and J genes are TRBV14 and TRBJ2-7; D not resolved. Germline V gene data show CDR1 as SGHDN and CDR2 as FVKESK. V was pared by 4 bases and J by 6 bases, with 13 bases between. This CDR3 is 13 amino acids long. The CDR3 DNA reads as TGTGCCAGCAGCCCTCATGGGAAGGGCGAGCAGTACTTC. It yields the protein CASSPHGKGEQYF. Combining the CDR3 with reference TRBV14 and TRBJ2-7 gives the whole variable domain EAGVTQFPSHSVIEKGQTVTLRCDPISGHDNLYWYRRVMGKEIKFLLHFVKESKQDESGMPNNRFLAERTGGTYSTLKVQPAELEDSGVYFCASSPHGKGEQYFGPGTRLTVT.

This chain uses TRBV4-1 with TRBJ2-6, with D hard to call. CDR1 is MGHRA, CDR2 YSYEKL, per germline. V lost 4 bases to trimming and J lost 1 base, with 17 bases between them. This CDR3 contains 18 residues. CDR3: CASSPDPLATSGANVLTF. The CDR3 nucleotides are TGCGCCAGCAGCCCCGACCCACTCGCTACTTCTGGGGCCAACGTCCTGACTTTC.

This chain connects TRBV4-1 to TRBJ1-3; D might be TRBD1 (5 bases). Germline CDR1 reads MGHRA; CDR2 reads YSYEKL. The CDR3 runs 17 residues. V was pared by 4 bases and J by 0 bases, with 16 bases between. CDR3 nucleotides: TGCGCCAGCAGCCTAAGGCAGGTGGGGGTCTCTGGAAACACCATATATTTT. Translation gives CASSLRQVGVSGNTIYF.

To note about this clone: At one boundary the junction diverges from the germline segment, which might be a read error. The rearrangement uses TRBV7-2 and TRBJ1-1; 8 bases map to TRBD1. CDR1 is SGHTA and CDR2 is FQGNSA in the germline V gene. The CDR3 has 13 amino acids. The CDR3 bases are TGTGCCAGCAGCTTAGTCGGGACAGGTGAAACTTTCTTT. It specifies CASSLVGTGETFF. The full variable domain, its missing parts supplied by reference TRBV7-2 and TRBJ1-1, is GAGVSQSPSNKVTEKGKDVELRCDPISGHTALYWYRQSLGQGLEFLIYFQGNSAPDKSGLPSDRFSAERTGGSVSTLTIQRTQQEDSAVYLCASSLVGTGETFFGQGTRLTVV.

The CDR3 nucleotides are TGTGCCAGCAGAACCGGGGGTAGGACCGAGCAGTACTTC. Residues: CASRTGGRTEQYF. The chain uses TRBV27 and TRBJ2-7, with D perhaps matching TRBD2 (6 bases). CDR3 length: 13 residues. Germline V gives CDR1 MNHEY, CDR2 SMNVEV (reference sequence). The V end was cut by 6 bases, the J end by 6 bases, with 15 bases between.

V gene TRBV7-3 combines with J gene TRBJ2-1, with TRBD2 identical over 9 bases. CDR1 is SGHTA and CDR2 is FQGTGA in the germline V gene. After removal of 0 bases from V and 8 bases from J, the junction contained 8 bases not matched to a gene. The CDR3 loop spans 16 amino acids. The CDR3 sequence is CASSLTDSGRRYEQFF. In DNA, the CDR3 is TGTGCCAGCAGCTTAACGGACAGCGGGAGGAGGTATGAGCAGTTCTTC.